This is a list of T cell receptor beta chains from one sample in a study of cytomegalovirus exposure and HLA in healthy donors. Method: immunoSEQ multiplex PCR; TCRdb's copy keeps in-frame clones and lacks some. Found here are approximately 150,000 clones, 65% to 90% of them singletons; the top ten hold about 2.5%. The sequencing input was PBMCs. The receptors derive from a male donor in good health and CMV-seronegative. Both conserved end residues are part of each CDR3. The order of the fields is CDR3 length, V gene, J gene, CDR3 protein.

len: 13; v_gene: TRBV2; j_gene: TRBJ2-5; CDR3aa: CASRTGLGETQYF
len: 15; v_gene: TRBV6-5; j_gene: TRBJ1-5; CDR3aa: CASSYSDSWDQPQHF
len: 12; v_gene: TRBV6-1; j_gene: TRBJ2-1; CDR3aa: CASSGQVNEQFF
len: 13; v_gene: TRBV29-1; j_gene: TRBJ2-3; CDR3aa: CSVGRASKDTQYF
len: 14; v_gene: TRBV6-5; j_gene: TRBJ1-2; CDR3aa: CASSYSQGVYGYTF
len: 16; v_gene: TRBV7-9; j_gene: TRBJ1-4; CDR3aa: CASSLGGQGAREKLFF
len: 13; v_gene: TRBV19; j_gene: TRBJ1-3; CDR3aa: CASSPQTGNTIYF
len: 12; v_gene: TRBV25-1; j_gene: TRBJ2-3; CDR3aa: CASRSGTDTQYF
len: 14; v_gene: TRBV7-2; j_gene: TRBJ1-1; CDR3aa: CASSLDTFGTEAFF
len: 19; v_gene: TRBV4-3; j_gene: TRBJ2-1; CDR3aa: CASSPRTSGGTGSYNEQFF
len: 14; v_gene: TRBV6-1; j_gene: TRBJ1-2; CDR3aa: CASSEGGANYGYTF
len: 14; v_gene: TRBV6-5; j_gene: TRBJ1-4; CDR3aa: CASRPQGWIEKLFF
len: 17; v_gene: TRBV9; j_gene: TRBJ2-1; CDR3aa: CASSVGGTSGGYNEQFF
len: 16; v_gene: TRBV7-9; j_gene: TRBJ1-4; CDR3aa: CASSLAGFGTGEKLFF
len: 14; v_gene: TRBV5-1; j_gene: TRBJ1-6; CDR3aa: CASSQRQGESPLHF
len: 13; v_gene: TRBV7-9; j_gene: TRBJ2-7; CDR3aa: CASSIRSTYEQYF
len: 13; v_gene: TRBV2; j_gene: TRBJ1-5; CDR3aa: CASRSYSNQPQHF
len: 11; v_gene: TRBV20-1; j_gene: TRBJ1-4; CDR3aa: CSGGQGEKLFF
len: 16; v_gene: TRBV5-5; j_gene: TRBJ2-7; CDR3aa: CASSQGTGLTLYEQYF
len: 16; v_gene: TRBV4-2; j_gene: TRBJ2-7; CDR3aa: CASSQLTGRDDHEQYF
len: 14; v_gene: TRBV7-9; j_gene: TRBJ1-2; CDR3aa: CASSLGGRGYGYTF
len: 15; v_gene: TRBV11-3; j_gene: TRBJ2-1; CDR3aa: CASSRQGNIYNEQFF
len: 13; v_gene: TRBV7-2; j_gene: TRBJ1-2; CDR3aa: CASSRQGPRGYTF
len: 16; v_gene: TRBV27; j_gene: TRBJ1-5; CDR3aa: CASSAGTIYGNQPQHF
len: 11; v_gene: TRBV7-6; j_gene: TRBJ2-3; CDR3aa: CASSSTDTQYF
len: 14; v_gene: TRBV10-1; j_gene: TRBJ1-2; CDR3aa: CASSESGRGQGYTF
len: 16; v_gene: TRBV4-3; j_gene: TRBJ2-5; CDR3aa: CASSQLFGVSGETQYF
len: 14; v_gene: TRBV11-2; j_gene: TRBJ2-7; CDR3aa: CASSRFTRTYEQYF
len: 15; v_gene: TRBV6-5; j_gene: TRBJ2-1; CDR3aa: CASSSTQRGFNEQFF
len: 15; v_gene: TRBV4-1; j_gene: TRBJ2-2; CDR3aa: CASSQDSGGAGELFF
len: 14; v_gene: TRBV11-2; j_gene: TRBJ2-1; CDR3aa: CASSGGGSYNEQFF
len: 12; v_gene: TRBV6-1; j_gene: TRBJ2-7; CDR3aa: CASSDPGYEQYF
len: 19; v_gene: TRBV5-1; j_gene: TRBJ2-5; CDR3aa: CASSFSPGTSGGPGETQYF
len: 15; v_gene: TRBV7-9; j_gene: TRBJ2-7; CDR3aa: CASSFLDRSFNEQYF
len: 17; v_gene: TRBV7-8; j_gene: TRBJ2-3; CDR3aa: CASSLDVAGAIIDTQYF
len: 14; v_gene: TRBV18; j_gene: TRBJ1-1; CDR3aa: CASSPGRGNTEAFF
len: 13; v_gene: TRBV10-2; j_gene: TRBJ2-1; CDR3aa: CASGTEEYNEQFF
len: 16; v_gene: TRBV27; j_gene: TRBJ2-7; CDR3aa: CASSPTVTGARYEQYF
len: 14; v_gene: TRBV7-2; j_gene: TRBJ1-2; CDR3aa: CASSSPQGNYGYTF
len: 15; v_gene: TRBV14; j_gene: TRBJ2-7; CDR3aa: CASRGSGTGHYEQYF
len: 14; v_gene: TRBV11-2; j_gene: TRBJ2-3; CDR3aa: CASSTGFSSDTQYF
len: 11; v_gene: TRBV25-1; j_gene: TRBJ2-2; CDR3aa: CASRVGVQLFF
len: 16; v_gene: TRBV18; j_gene: TRBJ1-6; CDR3aa: CASSPIPSSYNSPLHF
len: 14; v_gene: TRBV9; j_gene: TRBJ2-3; CDR3aa: CASGGGRVLDTQYF
len: 14; v_gene: TRBV4-3; j_gene: TRBJ1-1; CDR3aa: CASSQTGGSTEAFF
len: 13; v_gene: TRBV5-6; j_gene: TRBJ1-1; CDR3aa: CASSFMSGTEAFF
len: 17; v_gene: TRBV7-9; j_gene: TRBJ2-1; CDR3aa: CASSAPPRLAVYNEQFF
len: 13; v_gene: TRBV6-1; j_gene: TRBJ1-5; CDR3aa: CASTRGSNQPQHF